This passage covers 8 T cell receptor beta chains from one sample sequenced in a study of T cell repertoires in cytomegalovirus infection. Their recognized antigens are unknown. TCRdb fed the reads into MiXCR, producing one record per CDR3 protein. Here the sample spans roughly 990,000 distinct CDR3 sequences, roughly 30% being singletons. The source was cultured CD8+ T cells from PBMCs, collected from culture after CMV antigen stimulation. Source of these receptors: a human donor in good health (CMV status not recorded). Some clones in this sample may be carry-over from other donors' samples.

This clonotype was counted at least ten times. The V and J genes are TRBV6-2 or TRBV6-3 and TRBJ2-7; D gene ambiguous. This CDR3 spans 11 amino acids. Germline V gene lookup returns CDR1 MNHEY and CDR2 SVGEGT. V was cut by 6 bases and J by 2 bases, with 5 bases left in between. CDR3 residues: CASSDTYEQYV. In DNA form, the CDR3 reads TGTGCCAGCAGCGACACCTACGAGCAGTACGTC.

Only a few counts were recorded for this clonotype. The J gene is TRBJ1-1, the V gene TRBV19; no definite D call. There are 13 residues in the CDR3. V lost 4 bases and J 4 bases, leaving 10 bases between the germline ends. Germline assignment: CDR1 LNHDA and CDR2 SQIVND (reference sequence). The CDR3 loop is CASSTSRTTEAFF. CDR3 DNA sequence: TGTGCCAGTAGTACTAGCCGTACCACTGAAGCTTTCTTT.

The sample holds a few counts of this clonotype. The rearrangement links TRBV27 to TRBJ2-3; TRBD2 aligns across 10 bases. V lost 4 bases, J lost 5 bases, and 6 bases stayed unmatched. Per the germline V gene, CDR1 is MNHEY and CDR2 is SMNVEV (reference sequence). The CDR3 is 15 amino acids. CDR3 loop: CASSSEAGGQDTQYF. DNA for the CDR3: TGTGCCAGCAGTTCAGAAGCGGGGGGGCAAGATACGCAGTATTTT.

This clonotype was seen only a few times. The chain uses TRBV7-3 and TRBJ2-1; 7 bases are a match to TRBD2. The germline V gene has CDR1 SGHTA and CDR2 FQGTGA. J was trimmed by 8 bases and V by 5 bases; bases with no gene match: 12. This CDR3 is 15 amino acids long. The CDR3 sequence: CASSLQRGRPHEQFF. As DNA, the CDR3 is TGTGCCAGCAGCCTACAGCGGGGACGCCCCCATGAGCAGTTCTTC.

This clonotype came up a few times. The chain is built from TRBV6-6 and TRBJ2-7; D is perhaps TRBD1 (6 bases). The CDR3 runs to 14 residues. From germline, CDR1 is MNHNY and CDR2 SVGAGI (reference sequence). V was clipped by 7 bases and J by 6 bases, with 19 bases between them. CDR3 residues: CASTQTGNLFEQYF. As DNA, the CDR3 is TGTGCCAGCACCCAAACAGGGAATTTATTCGAGCAGTACTTC.

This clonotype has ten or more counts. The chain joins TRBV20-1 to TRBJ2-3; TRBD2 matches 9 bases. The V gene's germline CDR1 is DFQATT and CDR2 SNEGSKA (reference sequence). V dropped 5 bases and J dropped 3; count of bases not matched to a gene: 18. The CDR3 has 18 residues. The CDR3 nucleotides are TGCAGTGCTCCCTGGGTAGCGGGGGACCCCCTCTTAACAGATACGCAGTATTTT. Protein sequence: CSAPWVAGDPLLTDTQYF.

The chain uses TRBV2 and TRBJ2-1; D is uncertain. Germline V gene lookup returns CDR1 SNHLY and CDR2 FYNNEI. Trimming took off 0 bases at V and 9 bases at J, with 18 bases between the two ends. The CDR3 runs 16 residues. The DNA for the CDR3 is TGTGCCAGCAGTGAAGCGCTTTTAGGACCGCCGGGTGAGCAGTTCTTC. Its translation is CASSEALLGPPGEQFF.

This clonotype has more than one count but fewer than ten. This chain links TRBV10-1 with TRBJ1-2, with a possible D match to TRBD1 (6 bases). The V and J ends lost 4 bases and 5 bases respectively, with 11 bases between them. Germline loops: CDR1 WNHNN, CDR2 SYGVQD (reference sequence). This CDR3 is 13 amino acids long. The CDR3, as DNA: TGCGCCAGCAGTGTTGGCAGGGGATATGGCTACACCTTC. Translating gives CASSVGRGYGYTF.